This T cell receptor beta chain was recovered during a study of siplizumab effects on memory and regulatory T cells. Study results and limitations: Naive T cells apparently outstripped memory cells in diversity and seemed major alloresponse contributors. Among mappable alloreactive CD4+ clones, the Treg-derived fraction averaged around 66% with siplizumab versus about 25% in controls. Tregs that proliferated in siplizumab cultures did not have their suppressive function confirmed.

About this clone: Its antigen is unidentified.

Each sample contributed 75,000 to 100,000 TCR templates to the assay. Only in-frame clones appear in the TCRdb table, and some are missing; sequencing was by immunoSEQ multiplex PCR. The sample gives about 72,000 clones, about 90% of which show up once; around 30% is in the top ten. The sample taken for sequencing was CD8+ T cells sorted from blood. The origin of this receptor is a human donor in good health.

CDR3 in amino acids: CASSLAQGYEQYF. The DNA of the CDR3 is TGTGCCAGCAGCTTAGCACAGGGCTACGAGCAGTACTTC. This rearrangement joins TRBV7-7 to TRBJ2-7; weak D call: TRBD1 (6 bases). This CDR3 comprises 13 residues. V lost 0 bases to trimming and J lost 3 bases, with 6 bases between them. Germline V gene lookup returns CDR1 SSHAT and CDR2 FNYEAQ (reference sequence).